This TCR beta chain was identified during a study of cytomegalovirus exposure and HLA in healthy donors. Whole-study findings and limits: Other equally common chains were less clonally expanded than HLA-associated TCR beta chains, a later analysis showed.

A word on this clone: Its antigen is undetermined.

The CDR3 is made up of 15 amino acids. V lost 8 bases and J 4 bases, leaving 20 bases between the germline ends. Germline V gene sequence: CDR1 SEHNR, CDR2 FQNEAQ (reference sequence). Amplification used 60 Vbeta primers and 13 Jbeta primers. Clones were read by immunoSEQ multiplex PCR, and TCRdb kept only the in-frame ones, dropping some. The sample lists roughly 130,000 clones, about 81% occurring once. The source material was PBMCs. The chain employs TRBV7-9 and TRBJ1-2; D is ambiguous. The sequence was obtained from a woman between 40 and 50 years old in good health and CMV-seropositive. The CDR3 here is CASSAREAPPYGYTF. The CDR3 DNA reads TGTGCCAGCTCCGCTAGGGAGGCCCCGCCCTATGGCTACACCTTC.